This T cell receptor (beta chain) was sequenced during a study of memory CD4+ T cells and cytomegalovirus serostatus. Study-level information: Of the healthy Belgian adults, 9 were CMV seropositive and fewer than 30 seronegative. Study findings and constraints: The CMV-associated TCR signature appears largely within the CD4+ memory repertoire.

With regard to this clone: What it recognizes is unknown.

Single viable CD3+CD4+CD8-CD45RO+ cells were sorted as the memory CD4+ T cells. Donors' CMV status reflects serum IgG against pp150, pp28, p38, p52. This table comes from immunoSEQ multiplex PCR, and its TCRdb copy is limited to in-frame clones, with some not included. The sample lists about 64,000 clones; roughly 80% were seen once. This receptor was taken from an adult in good health and CMV-seronegative. Sequencing used memory CD4+ T cells from blood.

The CDR3 sequence is CASSEQGTGQAFF. CDR3 DNA: TGTGCCAGCAGTGAACAGGGTACAGGACAAGCTTTCTTT. The rearrangement links TRBV2 to TRBJ1-1; tentative D call: TRBD1 (5 bases). Trimming removed 2 bases at V and 9 bases at J, with 13 bases between. CDR1 is SNHLY, CDR2 FYNNEI, per germline. The CDR3 extends over 13 amino acids.